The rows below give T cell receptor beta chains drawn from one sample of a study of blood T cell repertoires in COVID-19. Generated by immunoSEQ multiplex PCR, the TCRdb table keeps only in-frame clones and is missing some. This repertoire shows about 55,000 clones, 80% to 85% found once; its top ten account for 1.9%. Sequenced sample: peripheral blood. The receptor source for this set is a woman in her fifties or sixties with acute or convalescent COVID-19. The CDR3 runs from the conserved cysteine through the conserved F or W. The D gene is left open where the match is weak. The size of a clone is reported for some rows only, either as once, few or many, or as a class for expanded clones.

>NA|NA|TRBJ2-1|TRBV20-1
CSASWAAISYNEQFF
TGCAGTGCTAGTTGGGCAGCCATCTCCTACAATGAGCAGTTCTTC
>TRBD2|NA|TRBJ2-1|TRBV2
CASSPTSGSGYNEQFF
TGTGCCAGCAGTCCGACTAGCGGGAGTGGGTACAATGAGCAGTTCTTC
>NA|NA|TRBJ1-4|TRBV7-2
CASSPSKDSLNEKLFF
TGTGCCAGCAGCCCCAGCAAGGACAGCCTCAATGAAAAACTGTTTTTT
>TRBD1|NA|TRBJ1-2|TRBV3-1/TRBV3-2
CASSPGTGGAYGYTF
TGTGCCAGCAGCCCCGGGACAGGGGGCGCGTATGGCTACACCTTC
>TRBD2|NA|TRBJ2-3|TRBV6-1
CASSETSGGADTQYF
TGTGCCAGCAGTGAGACTAGCGGGGGGGCCGATACGCAGTATTTT
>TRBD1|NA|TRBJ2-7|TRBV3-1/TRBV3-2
CASSLGLGQGAYYEQYF
TGTGCCAGCAGCCTCGGTTTAGGACAGGGAGCGTACTACGAGCAGTACTTC
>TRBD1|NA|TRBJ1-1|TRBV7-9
CASSSQGAVTEAFF
TGTGCCAGCAGCTCGCAGGGGGCGGTTACTGAAGCTTTCTTT
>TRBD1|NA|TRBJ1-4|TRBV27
CASSRLGQARNEKLFF
TGTGCCAGCAGTAGACTCGGACAGGCAAGGAATGAAAAACTGTTTTTT
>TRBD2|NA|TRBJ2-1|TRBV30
CAWSGLAGNNEQFF
TGTGCCTGGAGTGGACTAGCGGGAAACAATGAGCAGTTCTTC
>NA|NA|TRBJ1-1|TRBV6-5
CASRTAGMNTEAFF
TGTGCCAGCAGGACAGCAGGGATGAACACTGAAGCTTTCTTT
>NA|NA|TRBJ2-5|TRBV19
CASRGSQGLGETQYF
TGTGCCAGTAGGGGAAGTCAGGGTCTGGGGGAGACCCAGTACTTC
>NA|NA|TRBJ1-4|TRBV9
CASSVAGTGNEKLFF
TGTGCCAGCAGCGTGGCGGGGACGGGGAATGAAAAACTGTTTTTT
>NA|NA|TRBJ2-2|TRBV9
CASSPRRGRNTGELFF
TGTGCCAGCAGCCCCCGGAGAGGTCGGAACACCGGGGAGCTGTTTTTT
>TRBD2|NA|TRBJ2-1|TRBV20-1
CSASRLAGDSLYNEQFF
TGCAGTGCTAGTAGGCTAGCGGGAGACTCCCTATACAATGAGCAGTTCTTC
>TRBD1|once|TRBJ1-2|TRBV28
CASSPRSGGAGGYTF
TGTGCCAGCAGTCCTCGGTCAGGGGGCGCCGGTGGCTACACCTTC
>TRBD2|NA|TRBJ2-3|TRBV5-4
CASSPSAGDQDTQYF
TGTGCCAGCAGCCCTTCGGCGGGAGATCAAGATACGCAGTATTTT
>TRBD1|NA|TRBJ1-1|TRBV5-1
CASRTGTTEAFF
TGCGCCAGCAGGACAGGGACCACTGAAGCTTTCTTT
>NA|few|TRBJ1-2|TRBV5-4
CASTTGGQGNYGYTF
TGTGCCAGTACAACTGGAGGGCAGGGTAACTATGGCTACACCTTC
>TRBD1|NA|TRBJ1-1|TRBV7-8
CASSAGQGHTEAFF
TGTGCCAGCAGCGCCGGACAGGGGCACACTGAAGCTTTCTTT
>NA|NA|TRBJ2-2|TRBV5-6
CASSSFVTGELFF
TGTGCCAGCAGCTCCTTTGTGACCGGGGAGCTGTTTTTT
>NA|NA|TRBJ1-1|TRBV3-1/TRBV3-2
CASSRGRNTEAFF
TGTGCCAGCAGCCGCGGAAGGAACACTGAAGCTTTCTTT
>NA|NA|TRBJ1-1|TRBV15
CATSRDLLGRIMTEAFF
TGTGCCACCAGCAGAGATCTATTGGGCAGAATAATGACTGAAGCTTTCTTT
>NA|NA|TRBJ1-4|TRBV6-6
CASSYPEDNEKLFF
TGTGCCAGCAGTTACCCGGAGGATAATGAAAAACTGTTTTTT
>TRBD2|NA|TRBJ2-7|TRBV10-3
CAIRVGGSYEQYF
TGTGCCATCAGGGTCGGGGGGTCCTACGAGCAGTACTTC
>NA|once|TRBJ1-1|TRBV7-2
CASSVGLMNTEAFF
TGTGCCAGCAGCGTGGGCTTGATGAACACTGAAGCTTTCTTT
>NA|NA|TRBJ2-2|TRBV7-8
CASSLARLLGSGELFF
TGTGCCAGCAGCTTAGCGCGTCTCCTAGGTTCCGGGGAGCTGTTTTTT
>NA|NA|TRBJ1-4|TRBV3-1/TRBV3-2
CASSRRVSGEKLFF
TGTGCCAGCAGTCGCAGGGTCAGTGGTGAAAAACTGTTTTTT
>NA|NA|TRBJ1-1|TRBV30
CAWKGDLNAEAFF
TGTGCCTGGAAGGGGGATTTGAACGCTGAAGCTTTCTTT
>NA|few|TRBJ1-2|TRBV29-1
CSVGVRDYGYTF
TGCAGCGTTGGAGTTCGGGACTATGGCTACACCTTC
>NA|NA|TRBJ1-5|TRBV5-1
CASSSSGARGEPQHF
TGCGCCAGCAGCTCGTCCGGGGCGCGGGGAGAGCCCCAGCATTTT
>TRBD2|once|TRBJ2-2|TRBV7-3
CASRREAGELFF
TGTGCCAGCAGGCGGGAGGCCGGGGAGCTGTTTTTT
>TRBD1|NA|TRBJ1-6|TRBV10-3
CAISESRGQGGSPLHF
TGTGCCATCAGTGAGTCTCGAGGACAGGGTGGATCACCCCTCCACTTT
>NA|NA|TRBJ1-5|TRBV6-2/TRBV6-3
CASSSIASNQPQHF
TGTGCCAGCAGCTCCATAGCTTCCAATCAGCCCCAGCATTTT
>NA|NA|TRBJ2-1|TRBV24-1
CATGRGNGNEQFF
TGTGCCACGGGTCGCGGGAACGGAAATGAGCAGTTCTTC
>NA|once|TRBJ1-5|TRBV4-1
CASSLGGRNNQPQHF
TGCGCCAGCAGCCTCGGGGGACGGAACAATCAGCCCCAGCATTTT
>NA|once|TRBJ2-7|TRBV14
CASSQVVIAGSSYEQYF
TGTGCCAGCAGCCAAGTGGTTATTGCGGGGAGCTCCTACGAGCAGTACTTC
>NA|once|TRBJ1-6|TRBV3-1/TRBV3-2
CASSQGMASPLHF
TGTGCCAGCAGCCAAGGAATGGCCTCACCCCTCCACTTT
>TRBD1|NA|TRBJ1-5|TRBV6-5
CASREDRAGNQPQHF
TGTGCCAGCAGGGAGGACAGGGCGGGCAATCAGCCCCAGCATTTT
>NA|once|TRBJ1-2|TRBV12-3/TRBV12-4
CASSLWGLYGYTF
TGTGCCAGCAGCCTGTGGGGGCTCTATGGCTACACCTTC
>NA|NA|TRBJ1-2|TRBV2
CASSPPGNYGYTF
TGTGCCAGCAGTCCTCCAGGTAACTATGGCTACACCTTC
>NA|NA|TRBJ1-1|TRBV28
CASTVNTEAFF
TGTGCCAGCACCGTGAACACTGAAGCTTTCTTT
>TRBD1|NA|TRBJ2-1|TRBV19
CASRLTGTGIGNEQFF
TGTGCCAGTAGGCTAACCGGGACAGGGATCGGCAATGAGCAGTTCTTC
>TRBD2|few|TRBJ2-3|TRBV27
CASSLKGGSIVRTDTQYF
TGTGCCAGCAGTTTAAAGGGCGGGAGTATAGTTCGCACAGATACGCAGTATTTT